The source of this T cell receptor (beta chain) is a study of control samples from healthy donors and cancer patients (dated by TCRdb to 2018 to 2021). The CDR3 starts with the cysteine, ends with the phenylalanine, and has 12 residues. Kept here is only the CDR3 DNA, which spans 36 bases and is read in frame from base 1. The germline V gene encodes CDR1 MNHNY and CDR2 SVGAGI (reference sequence). Trimming costs V 5 bases and J 5 bases, and their ends lie 9 bases apart. Libraries were built with the immunoSEQ multiplex PCR assay. TCRdb obtained this table from immuneACCESS and retained in-frame rearrangements with V and J assigned. These tables miss some clones; where compared with another copy, unresolved V genes account for less than half of the shortfall, and the remainder is unexplained. For this sample there are 150,000 to 190,000 clones; 93% appear just once. The ten largest account for 2% to 2.5% of the sample.

A note on this clone: This receptor's antigen is unknown. No base quality values were provided; no much bigger clone lies one nucleotide off.

The rearranged chain carries TRBV6-6 and TRBJ2-5; the D gene identity is not certain. This sequence was found in a man in his fifties or sixties in good health. Sequenced material: blood. The CDR3 has the sequence CASSRPQETQYF. The nucleotide sequence reads as follows: TGTGCCAGCAGTCGACCTCAGGAGACCCAGTACTTC.